This T cell receptor beta chain comes out of a study of T cell clusters in autoimmune cytopenias. Study outcomes and limitations: TRB repertoire shifts in secondary cytopenia and chronic lymphocytic leukemia mostly reflected lymphoma, not autoimmunity. Primary autoimmune cytopenia patients appeared to lack physiological T cell clusters present in healthy donors.

This CDR3 region has 16 residues. Each sample's input was roughly 270 ng genomic DNA, roughly 38,000 genome equivalents. About this clonotype: The antigen remains unidentified.

TRB was amplified by touch-down multiplex PCR, primer pools A and B combined. TCRdb reprocessed the multiplex PCR reads and stores each CDR3 protein as one record, lacking DNA. This listing includes 10,000 to 15,000 distinct CDR3 sequences. The same data also contributed to another study, on T cell repertoires in aging, cancer and after chemotherapy. Turning to that study: Across the chemotherapy interval, each cancer cohort showed higher median generation probability, suggesting thymic rebound.

The sample consisted of peripheral blood. The V and J genes are TRBV5-3 and TRBJ1-5. TRBV5-3 is an ORF, with its function uncertain. This clonotype was obtained from a human donor in good health. The CDR3 is CARSLTSDRELQPQHF.